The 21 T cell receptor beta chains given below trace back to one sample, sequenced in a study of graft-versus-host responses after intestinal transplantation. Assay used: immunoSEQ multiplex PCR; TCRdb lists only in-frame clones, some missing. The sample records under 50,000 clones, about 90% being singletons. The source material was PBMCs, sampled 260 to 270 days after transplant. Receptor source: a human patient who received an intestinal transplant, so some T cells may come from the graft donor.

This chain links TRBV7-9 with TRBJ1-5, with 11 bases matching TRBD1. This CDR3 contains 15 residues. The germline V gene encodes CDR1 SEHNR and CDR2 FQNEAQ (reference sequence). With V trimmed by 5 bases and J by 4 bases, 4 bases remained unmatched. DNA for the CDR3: TGTGCCAGCAGCCGGACAGGGGGCTATAATCAGCCCCAGCATTTT. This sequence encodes CASSRTGGYNQPQHF.

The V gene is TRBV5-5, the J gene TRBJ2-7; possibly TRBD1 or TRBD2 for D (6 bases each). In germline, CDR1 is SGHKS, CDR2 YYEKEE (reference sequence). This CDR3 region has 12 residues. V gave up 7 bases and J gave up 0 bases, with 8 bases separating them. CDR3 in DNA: TGTGCCAGCGGGGGGCACTCCTACGAGCAGTACTTC. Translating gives CASGGHSYEQYF.

The DNA of the CDR3 is TGTGCCAGCAGGGAGGACTTGGTAGCTTTCTTT. Encoded protein: CASREDLVAFF. The V and J genes are TRBV2 and TRBJ1-1, with D unresolved. Trimming pared 6 bases from V and 10 bases from J, leaving 12 bases between. Per the germline V gene, CDR1 is SNHLY and CDR2 is FYNNEI. This CDR3 region has 11 residues.

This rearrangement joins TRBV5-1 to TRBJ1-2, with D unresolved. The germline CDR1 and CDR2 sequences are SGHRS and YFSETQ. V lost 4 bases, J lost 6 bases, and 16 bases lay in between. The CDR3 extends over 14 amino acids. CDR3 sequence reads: CASSLALGRDGYTF. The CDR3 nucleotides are TGCGCCAGCAGCCTGGCCCTGGGTAGGGATGGCTACACCTTC.

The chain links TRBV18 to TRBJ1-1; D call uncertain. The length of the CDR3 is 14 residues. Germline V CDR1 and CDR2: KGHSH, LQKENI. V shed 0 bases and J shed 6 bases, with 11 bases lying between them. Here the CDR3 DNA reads TGTGCCAGCTCACCACCGGCCCGGAGGTCTGAAGCTTTCTTT. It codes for CASSPPARRSEAFF. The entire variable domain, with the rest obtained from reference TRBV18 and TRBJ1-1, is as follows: NAGVMQNPRHLVRRRGQEARLRCSPMKGHSHVYWYRQLPEEGLKFMVYLQKENIIDESGMPKERFSAEFPKEGPSILRIQQVVRGDSAAYFCASSPPARRSEAFFGQGTRLTVV.

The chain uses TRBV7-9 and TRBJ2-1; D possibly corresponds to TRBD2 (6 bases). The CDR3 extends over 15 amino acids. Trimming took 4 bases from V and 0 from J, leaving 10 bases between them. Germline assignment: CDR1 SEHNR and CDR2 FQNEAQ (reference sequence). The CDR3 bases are TGTGCCAGCAGCTCGCCCGGGGGCTCCTACAATGAGCAGTTCTTC. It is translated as CASSSPGGSYNEQFF.

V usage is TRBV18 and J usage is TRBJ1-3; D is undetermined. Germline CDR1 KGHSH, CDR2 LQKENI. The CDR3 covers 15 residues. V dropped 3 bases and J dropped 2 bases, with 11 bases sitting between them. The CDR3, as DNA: TGTGCCAGCTCACCTACGGACCTACCTGGAAACACCATATATTTT. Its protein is CASSPTDLPGNTIYF.

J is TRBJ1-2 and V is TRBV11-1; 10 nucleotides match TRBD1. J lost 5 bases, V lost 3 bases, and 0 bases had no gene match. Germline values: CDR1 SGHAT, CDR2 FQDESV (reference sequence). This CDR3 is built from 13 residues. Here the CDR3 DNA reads TGTGCCAGCAGCTTGGGACAGGGGTATGGCTACACCTTC. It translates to CASSLGQGYGYTF.

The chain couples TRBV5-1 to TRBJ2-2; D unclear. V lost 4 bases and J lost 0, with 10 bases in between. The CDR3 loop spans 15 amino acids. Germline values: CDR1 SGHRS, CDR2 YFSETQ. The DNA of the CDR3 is TGCGCCAGCAGCATGACTGCTCCGAACACCGGGGAGCTGTTTTTT. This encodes CASSMTAPNTGELFF. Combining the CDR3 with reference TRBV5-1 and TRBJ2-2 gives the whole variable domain KAGVTQTPRYLIKTRGQQVTLSCSPISGHRSVSWYQQTPGQGLQFLFEYFSETQRNKGNFPGRFSGRQFSNSRSEMNVSTLELGDSALYLCASSMTAPNTGELFFGEGSRLTVL.

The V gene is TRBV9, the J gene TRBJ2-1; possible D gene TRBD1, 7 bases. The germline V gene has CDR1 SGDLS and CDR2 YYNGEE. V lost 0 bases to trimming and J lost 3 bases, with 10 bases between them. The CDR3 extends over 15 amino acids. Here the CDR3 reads CASSVGQGGYNEQFF. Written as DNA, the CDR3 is TGTGCCAGCAGCGTAGGGCAGGGGGGCTACAATGAGCAGTTCTTC. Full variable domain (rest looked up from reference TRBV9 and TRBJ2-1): DSGVTQTPKHLITATGQRVTLRCSPRSGDLSVYWYQQSLDQGLQFLIQYYNGEERAKGNILERFSAQQFPDLHSELNLSSLELGDSALYFCASSVGQGGYNEQFFGPGTRLTVL.

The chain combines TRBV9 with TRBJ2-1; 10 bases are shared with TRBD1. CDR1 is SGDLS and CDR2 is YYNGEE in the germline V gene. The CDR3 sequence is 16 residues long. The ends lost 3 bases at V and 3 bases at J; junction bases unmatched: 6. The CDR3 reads CASSGTGTGVYNEQFF. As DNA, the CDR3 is TGTGCCAGCAGCGGGACCGGGACAGGGGTCTACAATGAGCAGTTCTTC.

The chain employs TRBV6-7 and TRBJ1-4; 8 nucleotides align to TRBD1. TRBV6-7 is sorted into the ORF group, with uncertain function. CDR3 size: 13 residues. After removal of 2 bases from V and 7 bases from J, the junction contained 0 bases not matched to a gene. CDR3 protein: CASSYGQGEKLFF. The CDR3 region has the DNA TGTGCCAGCAGTTACGGACAGGGTGAAAAACTGTTTTTT.

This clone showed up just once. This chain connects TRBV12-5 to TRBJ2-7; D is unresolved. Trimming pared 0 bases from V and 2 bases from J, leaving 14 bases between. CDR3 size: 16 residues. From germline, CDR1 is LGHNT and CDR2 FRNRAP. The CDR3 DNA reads TGTGCTAGTGGTTTGGTACTGCCCGGGCTAGCCTACGAGCAGTACTTC. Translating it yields CASGLVLPGLAYEQYF.

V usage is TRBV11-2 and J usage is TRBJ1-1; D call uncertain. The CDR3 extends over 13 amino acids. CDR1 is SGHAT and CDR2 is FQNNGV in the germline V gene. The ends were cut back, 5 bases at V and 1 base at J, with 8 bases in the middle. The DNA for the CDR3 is TGTGCCAGCAGCGTCGACTCGAACACTGAAGCTTTCTTT. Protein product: CASSVDSNTEAFF.

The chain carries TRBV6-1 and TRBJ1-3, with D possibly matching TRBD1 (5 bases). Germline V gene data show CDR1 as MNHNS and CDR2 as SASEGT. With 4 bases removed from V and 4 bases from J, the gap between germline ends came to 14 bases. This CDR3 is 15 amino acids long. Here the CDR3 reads CASSGLGAIGNTIYF. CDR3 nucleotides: TGTGCCAGCAGTGGCCTCGGGGCGATCGGAAACACCATATATTTT.

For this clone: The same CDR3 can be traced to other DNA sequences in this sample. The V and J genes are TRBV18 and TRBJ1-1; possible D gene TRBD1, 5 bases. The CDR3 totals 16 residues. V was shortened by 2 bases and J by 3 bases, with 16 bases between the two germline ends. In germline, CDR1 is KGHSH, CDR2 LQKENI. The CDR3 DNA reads TGTGCCAGCTCACCAGCCGCAGGGATTGTGGACACTGAAGCTTTCTTT. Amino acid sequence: CASSPAAGIVDTEAFF.

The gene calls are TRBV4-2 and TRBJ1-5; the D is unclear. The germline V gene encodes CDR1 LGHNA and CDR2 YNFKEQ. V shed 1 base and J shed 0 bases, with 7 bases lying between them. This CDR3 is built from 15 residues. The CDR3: CASSQVTGSNQPQHF. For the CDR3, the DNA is TGTGCCAGCAGCCAAGTAACCGGTAGCAATCAGCCCCAGCATTTT.

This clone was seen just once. The CDR3 DNA reads as TGCGCCAGCAGTGAAGGCAGAGCGAATGAGCAGTTCTTC. Translated: CASSEGRANEQFF. The rearrangement joins TRBV10-1 to TRBJ2-1; no definite D call. CDR1 and CDR2 (germline): WNHNN, SYGVQD (reference sequence). This CDR3 has 13 amino acids. Trimming cost V 3 bases and J 7 bases, with 10 bases left between them.

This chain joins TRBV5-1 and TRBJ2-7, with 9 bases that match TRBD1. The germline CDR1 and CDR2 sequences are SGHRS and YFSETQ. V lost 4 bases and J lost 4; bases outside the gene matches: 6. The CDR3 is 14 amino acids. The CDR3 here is CASSATGGPYEQYF. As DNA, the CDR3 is TGCGCCAGCAGCGCTACAGGGGGCCCATACGAGCAGTACTTC.

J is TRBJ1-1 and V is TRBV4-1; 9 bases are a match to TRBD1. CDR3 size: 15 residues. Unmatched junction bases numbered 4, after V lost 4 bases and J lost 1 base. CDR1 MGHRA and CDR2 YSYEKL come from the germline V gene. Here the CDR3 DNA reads TGCGCCAGCAGCCCGGGACAGGGACCGAACACTGAAGCTTTCTTT. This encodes CASSPGQGPNTEAFF.

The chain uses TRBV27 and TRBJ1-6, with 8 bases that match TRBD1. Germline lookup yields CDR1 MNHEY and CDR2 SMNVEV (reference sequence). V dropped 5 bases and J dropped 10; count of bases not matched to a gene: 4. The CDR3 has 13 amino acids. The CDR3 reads CASSGQGKSPLHF. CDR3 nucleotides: TGTGCCAGCAGTGGACAGGGTAAATCACCCCTCCACTTT.